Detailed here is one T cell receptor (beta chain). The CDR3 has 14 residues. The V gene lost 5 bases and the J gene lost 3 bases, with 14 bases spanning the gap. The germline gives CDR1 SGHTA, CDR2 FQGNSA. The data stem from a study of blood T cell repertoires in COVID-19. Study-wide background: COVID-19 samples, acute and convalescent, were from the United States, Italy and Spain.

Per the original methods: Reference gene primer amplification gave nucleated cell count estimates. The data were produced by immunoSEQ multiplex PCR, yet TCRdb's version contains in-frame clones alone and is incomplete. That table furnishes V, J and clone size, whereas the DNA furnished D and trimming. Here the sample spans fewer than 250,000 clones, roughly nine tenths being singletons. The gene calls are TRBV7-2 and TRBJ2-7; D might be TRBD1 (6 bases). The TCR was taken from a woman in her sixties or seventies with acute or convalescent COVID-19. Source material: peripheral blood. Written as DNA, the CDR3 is TGTGCCAGCAGCCCTCAGAGGGGGTTCTACGAGCAGTACTTC. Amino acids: CASSPQRGFYEQYF.